This T cell receptor delta chain appears in the sequencing data of a study of gamma-delta chains in newborns, infants, children. Whole-study context: Innate gammadelta T cells reportedly expand polyclonally right after birth, driven by microbial exposure, per the title.

TCRdb made new clone calls on the reads using CATT. The sample holds a few thousand delta-chain clones; about 5% are singletons and the top ten take approximately 9.9%. Germline values: CDR1 GEAIGNYY, CDR2 EKD. This CDR3 spans 14 amino acids. About this clone: A junction end diverges from the germline sequence, so it may reflect a read error.

This chain links TRDV2 with TRDJ1; no firm D call. The TCR was taken from a child who was a newborn, infant or young child, either healthy, febrile or measles-vaccinated (not recorded which). The source material was blood. This chain's CDR3 is CACGTAEGTHKLIF. The CDR3 coding sequence is TGTGCCTGTGGCACCGCGGAGGGAACACATAAACTCATCTTT.